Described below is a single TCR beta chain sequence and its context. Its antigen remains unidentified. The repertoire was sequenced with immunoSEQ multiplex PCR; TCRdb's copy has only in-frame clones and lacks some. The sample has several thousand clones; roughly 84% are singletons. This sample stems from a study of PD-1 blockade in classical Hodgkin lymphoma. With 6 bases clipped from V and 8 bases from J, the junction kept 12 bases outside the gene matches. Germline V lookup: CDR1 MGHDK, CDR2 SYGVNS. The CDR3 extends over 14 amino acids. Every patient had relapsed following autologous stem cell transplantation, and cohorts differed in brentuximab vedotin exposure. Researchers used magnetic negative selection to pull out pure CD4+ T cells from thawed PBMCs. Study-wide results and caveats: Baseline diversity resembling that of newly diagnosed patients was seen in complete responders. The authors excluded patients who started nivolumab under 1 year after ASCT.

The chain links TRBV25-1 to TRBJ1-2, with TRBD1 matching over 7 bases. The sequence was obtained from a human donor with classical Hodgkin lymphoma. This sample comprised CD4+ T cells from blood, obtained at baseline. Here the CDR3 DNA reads TGTGCCAGCAGGCCATCGGGACAGTATGACGGCTACACCTTC. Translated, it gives CASRPSGQYDGYTF.